This T cell receptor beta chain was observed in a study of T cell repertoires in cytomegalovirus infection. Background on the study: Selected CMV epitopes included recently identified HLA-C-restricted ones as well as well-studied HLA-B-restricted ones. CMV infection plus the matching HLA type was flagged by public TCR beta signatures.

TCRdb reanalysed the reads using MiXCR and keeps one entry per CDR3 protein. Here the sample spans around 770,000 distinct CDR3 sequences, about 27% being singletons. Study-wide results and caveats: The study identified carriers of CMV plus the relevant HLA from cumulative public TCR beta family frequency. The ex vivo response showed dominance by HLA-C-restricted CMV-specific TCR beta clonotypes.

Worth noting for this clonotype: What it binds is not known.

The TCR was taken from a human donor in good health (CMV status not recorded). Some clones in this sample may be carry-over from other donors' samples. The sequenced sample was cultured CD8+ T cells from PBMCs, obtained from culture after CMV antigen stimulation.

Here the CDR3 DNA reads TGTGCCAGCAGTTACTCGAACCCCTACAATGAGCAGTTCTTC. Its protein product is CASSYSNPYNEQFF. The chain has TRBV6-2 or TRBV6-3 and TRBJ2-1; D is unclear. V was shortened by 0 bases and J by 2 bases, with 5 bases between the two germline ends. This CDR3 has 14 amino acids. From germline, CDR1 is MNHEY and CDR2 SVGEGT.